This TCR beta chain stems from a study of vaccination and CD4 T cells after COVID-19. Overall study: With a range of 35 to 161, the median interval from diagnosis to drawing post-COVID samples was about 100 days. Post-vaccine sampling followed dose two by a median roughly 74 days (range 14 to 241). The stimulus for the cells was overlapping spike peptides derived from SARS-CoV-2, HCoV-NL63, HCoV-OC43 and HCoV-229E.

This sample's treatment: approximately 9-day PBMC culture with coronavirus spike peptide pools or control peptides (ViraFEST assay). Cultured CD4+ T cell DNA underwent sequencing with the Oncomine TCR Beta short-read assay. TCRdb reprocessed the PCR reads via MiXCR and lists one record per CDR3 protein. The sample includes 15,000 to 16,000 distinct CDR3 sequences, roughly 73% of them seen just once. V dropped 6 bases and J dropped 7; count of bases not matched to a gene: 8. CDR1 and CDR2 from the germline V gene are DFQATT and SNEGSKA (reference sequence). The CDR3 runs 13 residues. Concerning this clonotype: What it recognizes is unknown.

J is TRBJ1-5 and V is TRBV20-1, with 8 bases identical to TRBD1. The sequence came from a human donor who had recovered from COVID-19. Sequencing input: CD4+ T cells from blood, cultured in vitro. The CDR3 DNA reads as TGCAGTGCAAAAACAGGGGGTGGACAGCCCCAGCATTTT. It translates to CSAKTGGGQPQHF.